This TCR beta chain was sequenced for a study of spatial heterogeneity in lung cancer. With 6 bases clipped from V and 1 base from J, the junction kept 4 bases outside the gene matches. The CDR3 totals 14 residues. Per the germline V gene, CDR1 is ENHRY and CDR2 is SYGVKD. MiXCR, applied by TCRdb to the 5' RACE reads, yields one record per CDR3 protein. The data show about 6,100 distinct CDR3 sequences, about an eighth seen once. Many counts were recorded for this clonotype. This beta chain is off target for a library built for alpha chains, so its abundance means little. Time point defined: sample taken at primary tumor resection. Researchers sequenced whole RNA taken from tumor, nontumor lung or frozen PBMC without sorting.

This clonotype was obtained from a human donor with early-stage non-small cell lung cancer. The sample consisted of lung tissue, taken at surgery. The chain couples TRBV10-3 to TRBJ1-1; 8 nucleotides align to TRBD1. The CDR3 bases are TGTGCCATCAGCCTGACAGGGGCGAACACTGAAGCTTTCTTT. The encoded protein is CAISLTGANTEAFF.